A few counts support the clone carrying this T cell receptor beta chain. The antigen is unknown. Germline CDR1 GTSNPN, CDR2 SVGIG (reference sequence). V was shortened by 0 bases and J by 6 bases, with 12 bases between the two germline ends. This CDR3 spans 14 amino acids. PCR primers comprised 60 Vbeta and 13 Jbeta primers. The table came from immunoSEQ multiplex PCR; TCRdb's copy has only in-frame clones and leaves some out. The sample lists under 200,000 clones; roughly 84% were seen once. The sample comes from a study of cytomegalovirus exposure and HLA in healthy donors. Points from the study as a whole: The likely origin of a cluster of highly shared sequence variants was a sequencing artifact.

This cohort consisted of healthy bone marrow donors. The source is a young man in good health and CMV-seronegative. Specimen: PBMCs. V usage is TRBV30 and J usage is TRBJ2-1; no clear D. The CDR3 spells CAWSVWLASNEQFF. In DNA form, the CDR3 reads TGTGCCTGGAGTGTATGGTTAGCCTCCAATGAGCAGTTCTTC. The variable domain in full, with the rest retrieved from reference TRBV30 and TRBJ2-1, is SQTIHQWPATLVQPVGSPLSLECTVEGTSNPNLYWYRQAAGRGLQLLFYSVGIGQISSEVPQNLSASRPQDRQFILSSKKLLLSDSGFYLCAWSVWLASNEQFFGPGTRLTVL.